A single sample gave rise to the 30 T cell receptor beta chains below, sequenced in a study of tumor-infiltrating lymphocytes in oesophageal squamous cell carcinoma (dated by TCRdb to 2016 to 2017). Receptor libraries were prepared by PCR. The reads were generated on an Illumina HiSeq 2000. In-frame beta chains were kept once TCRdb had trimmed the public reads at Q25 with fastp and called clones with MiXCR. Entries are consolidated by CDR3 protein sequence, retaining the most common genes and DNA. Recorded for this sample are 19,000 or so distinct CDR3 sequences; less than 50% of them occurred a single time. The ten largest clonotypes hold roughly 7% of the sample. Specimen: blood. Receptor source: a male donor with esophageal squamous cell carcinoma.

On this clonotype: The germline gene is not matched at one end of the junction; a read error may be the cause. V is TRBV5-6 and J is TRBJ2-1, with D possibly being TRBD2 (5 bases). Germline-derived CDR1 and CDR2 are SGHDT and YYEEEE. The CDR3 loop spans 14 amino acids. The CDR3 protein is CASSFQSYTGELYF. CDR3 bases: TGTGCCAGCAGCTTCCAAAGTTACACCGGGGAGCTGTACTTC.

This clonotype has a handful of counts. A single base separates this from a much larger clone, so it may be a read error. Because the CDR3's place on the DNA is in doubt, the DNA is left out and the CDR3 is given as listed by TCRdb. This chain's CDR3 is CASSFGQGANTGELYF. The rearrangement links TRBV5-6 to TRBJ2-3; the DNA was not compared with TRBD1, the D call given in the table. 16 amino acids form the CDR3, both terminal residues included. Looked up from germline, CDR1 is SGHDT and CDR2 is YYEEEE.

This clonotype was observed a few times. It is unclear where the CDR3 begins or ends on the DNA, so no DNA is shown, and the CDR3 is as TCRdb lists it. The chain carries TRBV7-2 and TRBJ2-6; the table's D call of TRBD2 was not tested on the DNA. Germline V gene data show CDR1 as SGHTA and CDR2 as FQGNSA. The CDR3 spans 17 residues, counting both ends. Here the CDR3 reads CASSLTSGPTQRAVLRF.

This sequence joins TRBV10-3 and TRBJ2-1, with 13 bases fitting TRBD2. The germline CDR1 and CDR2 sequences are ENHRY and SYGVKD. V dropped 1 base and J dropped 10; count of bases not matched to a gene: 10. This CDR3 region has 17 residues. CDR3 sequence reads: CAISEYLGLAGVNEQFF. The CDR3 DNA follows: TGTGCCATCAGTGAGTATTTAGGACTAGCGGGAGTCAACGAGCAGTTCTTC.

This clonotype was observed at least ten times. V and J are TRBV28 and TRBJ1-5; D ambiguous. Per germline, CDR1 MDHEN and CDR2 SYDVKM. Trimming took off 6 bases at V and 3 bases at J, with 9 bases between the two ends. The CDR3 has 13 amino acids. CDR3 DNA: TGTGCCAGCAGAGGGTCCCTCAATCAGCCCCAGCATTTT. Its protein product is CASRGSLNQPQHF.

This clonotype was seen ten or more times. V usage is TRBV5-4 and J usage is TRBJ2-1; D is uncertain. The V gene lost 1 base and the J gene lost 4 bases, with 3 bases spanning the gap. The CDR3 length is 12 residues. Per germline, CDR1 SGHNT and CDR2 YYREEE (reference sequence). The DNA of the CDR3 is TGTGCCAGCAGCTTGAAATACAATGAGCAGTTCTTC. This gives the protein CASSLKYNEQFF.

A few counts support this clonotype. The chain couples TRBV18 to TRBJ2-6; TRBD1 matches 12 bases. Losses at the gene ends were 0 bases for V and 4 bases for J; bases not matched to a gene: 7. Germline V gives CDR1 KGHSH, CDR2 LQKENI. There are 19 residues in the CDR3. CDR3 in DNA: TGTGCCAGCTCACCACCCCAGGGACAGGGGGCTTCAGGGGCCAACGTCCTGACTTTC. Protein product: CASSPPQGQGASGANVLTF.

The CDR3 DNA follows: TGTGCCAGCAGTTACGACAGACAGTACTTC. Protein sequence: CASSYDRQYF. The chain links TRBV6-8 to TRBJ2-5, with a tentative D call TRBD1 (5 bases). Trimming cost V 2 bases and J 11 bases, with 6 bases left between them. CDR1 is MNHGY and CDR2 is SAAAGT in the germline V gene. This CDR3 is 10 amino acids long.

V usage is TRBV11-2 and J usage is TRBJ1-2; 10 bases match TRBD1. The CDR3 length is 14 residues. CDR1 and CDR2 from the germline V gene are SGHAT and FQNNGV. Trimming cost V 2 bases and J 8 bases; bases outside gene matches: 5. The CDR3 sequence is CASSLLGTGDGYTF. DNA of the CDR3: TGTGCCAGCAGCTTACTCGGGACAGGGGACGGCTACACCTTC.

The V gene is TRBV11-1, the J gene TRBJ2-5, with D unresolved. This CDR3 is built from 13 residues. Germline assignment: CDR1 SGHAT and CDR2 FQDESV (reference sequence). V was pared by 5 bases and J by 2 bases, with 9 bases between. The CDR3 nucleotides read TGTGCCAGCAGCGTAGGATTTCAAGAGACCCAGTACTTC. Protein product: CASSVGFQETQYF.

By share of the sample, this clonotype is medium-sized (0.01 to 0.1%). The CDR3 spells CASSLQGFGNSPLHF. In nucleotides, the CDR3 is TGTGCCAGCAGCTTACAGGGATTCGGTAATTCACCCCTCCACTTT. The chain couples TRBV7-3 to TRBJ1-6; D might be TRBD1 (5 bases). Germline CDR1 and CDR2: SGHTA and FQGTGA. There are 15 residues in the CDR3. Trimming cost V 2 bases and J 6 bases, with 11 bases left between them.

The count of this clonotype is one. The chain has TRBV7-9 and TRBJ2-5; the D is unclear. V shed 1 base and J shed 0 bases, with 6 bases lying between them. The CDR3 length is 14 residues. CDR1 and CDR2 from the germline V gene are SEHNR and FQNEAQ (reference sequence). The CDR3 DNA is TGTGCCAGCAGCTTAGTTAGCTACCAAGAGACCCAGTACTTC. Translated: CASSLVSYQETQYF.

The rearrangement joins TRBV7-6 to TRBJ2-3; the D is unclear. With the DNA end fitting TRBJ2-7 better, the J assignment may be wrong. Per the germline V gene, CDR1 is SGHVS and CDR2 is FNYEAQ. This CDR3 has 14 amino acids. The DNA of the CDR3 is TGTGCCAGCAGCTCCACGCAGGCTCGGGACGAGCAGTACTTC. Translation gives CASSSTQARDEQYF.

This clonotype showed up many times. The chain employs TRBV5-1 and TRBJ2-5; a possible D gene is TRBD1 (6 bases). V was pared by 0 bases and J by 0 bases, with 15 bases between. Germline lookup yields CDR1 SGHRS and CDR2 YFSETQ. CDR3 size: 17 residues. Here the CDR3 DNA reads TGCGCCAGCAGCTTGGCCTTCGACAGGCCCCACCAAGAGACCCAGTACTTC. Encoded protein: CASSLAFDRPHQETQYF.

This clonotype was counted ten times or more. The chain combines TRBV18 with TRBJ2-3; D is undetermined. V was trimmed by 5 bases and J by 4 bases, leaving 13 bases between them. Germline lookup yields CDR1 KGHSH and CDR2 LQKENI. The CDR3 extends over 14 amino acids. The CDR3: CASSTYREADTQYF. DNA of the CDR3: TGTGCCAGCTCAACATACAGAGAGGCAGATACGCAGTATTTT.

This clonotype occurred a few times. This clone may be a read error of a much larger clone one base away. This chain's CDR3 is CASSAGGDVNEQYF. CDR3 bases: TGTGCCAGCAGTGCGGGGGGGGACGTCAATGAGCAGTACTTC. The genes are TRBV5-3 and TRBJ2-5; 9 nucleotides line up with TRBD2. TRBV5-3 is identified as an open reading frame with a role that is uncertain. The CDR3 spans 14 residues. The trim removed 8 bases at V and 11 bases at J, leaving 16 bases unmatched.

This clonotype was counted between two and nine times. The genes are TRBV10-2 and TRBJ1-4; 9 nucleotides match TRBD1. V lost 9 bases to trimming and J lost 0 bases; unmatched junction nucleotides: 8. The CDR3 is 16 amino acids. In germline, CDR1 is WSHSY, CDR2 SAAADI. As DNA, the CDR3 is TGCGCCAGTCGAGCGGGACAGGGCTCAACTAATGAAAAACTGTTTTTT. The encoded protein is CASRAGQGSTNEKLFF.

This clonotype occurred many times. Here the CDR3 reads CASRLQGASGELFF. DNA of the CDR3: TGTGCCAGTCGTCTACAGGGGGCCTCCGGGGAGCTGTTTTTT. The chain is built from TRBV19 and TRBJ2-2; TRBD1 matches 9 bases. The CDR3 is 14 amino acids. The germline CDR1 and CDR2 sequences are LNHDA and SQIVND (reference sequence). V lost 8 bases to trimming and J lost 6 bases; unmatched junction nucleotides: 7.

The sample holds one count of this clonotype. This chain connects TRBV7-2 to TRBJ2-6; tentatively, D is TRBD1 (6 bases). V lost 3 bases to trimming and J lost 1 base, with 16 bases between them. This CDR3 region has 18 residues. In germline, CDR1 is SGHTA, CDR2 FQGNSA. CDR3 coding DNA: TGTGCCAGCAGCTTTCTACCTCGGACAGCTTCTGGGGCCAACGTCCTGACTTTC. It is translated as CASSFLPRTASGANVLTF. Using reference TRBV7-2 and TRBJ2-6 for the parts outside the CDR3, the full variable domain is GAGVSQSPSNKVTEKGKDVELRCDPISGHTALYWYRQSLGQGLEFLIYFQGNSAPDKSGLPSDRFSAERTGGSVSTLTIQRTQQEDSAVYLCASSFLPRTASGANVLTFGAGSRLTVL.

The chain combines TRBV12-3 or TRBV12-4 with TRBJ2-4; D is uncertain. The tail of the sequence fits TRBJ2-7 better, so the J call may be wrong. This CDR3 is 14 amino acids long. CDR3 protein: CASSSLESSYEQYF. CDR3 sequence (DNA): TGTGCCAGCAGTTCGCTGGAGAGCTCCTACGAGCAGTACTTC.

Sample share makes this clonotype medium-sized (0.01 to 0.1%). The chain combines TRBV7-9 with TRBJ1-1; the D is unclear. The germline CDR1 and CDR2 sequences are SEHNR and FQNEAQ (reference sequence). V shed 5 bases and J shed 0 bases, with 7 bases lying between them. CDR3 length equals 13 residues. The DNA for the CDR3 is TGTGCCAGCAGCCTGACACTGAACACTGAAGCTTTCTTT. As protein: CASSLTLNTEAFF.

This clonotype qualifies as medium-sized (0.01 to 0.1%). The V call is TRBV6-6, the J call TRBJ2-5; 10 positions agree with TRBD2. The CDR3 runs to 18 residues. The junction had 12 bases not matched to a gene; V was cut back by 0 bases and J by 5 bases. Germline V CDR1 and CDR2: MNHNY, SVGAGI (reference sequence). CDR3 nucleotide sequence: TGTGCCAGCAGTTACTCGCAGTACCTAGCGGGGGCTGGGGAGACCCAGTACTTC. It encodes CASSYSQYLAGAGETQYF.

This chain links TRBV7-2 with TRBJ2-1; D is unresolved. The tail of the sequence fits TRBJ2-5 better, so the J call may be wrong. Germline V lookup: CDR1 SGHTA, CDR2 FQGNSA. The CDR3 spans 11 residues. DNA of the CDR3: TGTGCCAGCAGCCGGGAAGAGACCCAGTACTTC. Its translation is CASSREETQYF.

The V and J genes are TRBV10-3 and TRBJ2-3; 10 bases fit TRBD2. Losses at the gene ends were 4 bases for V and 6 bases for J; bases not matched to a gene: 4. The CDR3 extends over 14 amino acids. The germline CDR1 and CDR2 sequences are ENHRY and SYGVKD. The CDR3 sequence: CAISGLAGWDTQYF. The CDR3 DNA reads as TGTGCCATCAGTGGACTAGCGGGCTGGGATACGCAGTATTTT.

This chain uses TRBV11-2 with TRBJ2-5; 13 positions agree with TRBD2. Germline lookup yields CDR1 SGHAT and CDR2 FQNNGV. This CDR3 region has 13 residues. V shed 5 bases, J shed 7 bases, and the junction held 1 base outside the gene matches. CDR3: CASSRLAGGTQYF. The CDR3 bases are TGTGCCAGCAGCAGACTAGCGGGGGGGACCCAGTACTTC.

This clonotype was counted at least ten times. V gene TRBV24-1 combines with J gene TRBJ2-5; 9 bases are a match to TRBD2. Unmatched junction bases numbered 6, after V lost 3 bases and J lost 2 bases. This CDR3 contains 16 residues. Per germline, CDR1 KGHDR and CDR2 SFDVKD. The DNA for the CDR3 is TGTGCCACCAGTGATGCCTTGACTAGCGGACAAGAGACCCAGTACTTC. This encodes CATSDALTSGQETQYF.

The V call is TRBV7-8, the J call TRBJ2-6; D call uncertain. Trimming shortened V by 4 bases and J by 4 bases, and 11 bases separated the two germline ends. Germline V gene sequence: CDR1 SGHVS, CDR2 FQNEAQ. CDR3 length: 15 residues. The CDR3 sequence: CASSWQDPGANVLTF. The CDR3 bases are TGTGCCAGCAGCTGGCAGGATCCAGGGGCCAACGTCCTGACTTTC.

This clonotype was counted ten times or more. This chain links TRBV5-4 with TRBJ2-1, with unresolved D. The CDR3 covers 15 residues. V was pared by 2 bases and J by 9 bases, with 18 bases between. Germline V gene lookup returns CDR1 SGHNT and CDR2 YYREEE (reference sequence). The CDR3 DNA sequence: TGTGCCAGCAGCTTAGGGCGGAGCCAAAACGTTGAGCAGTTCTTC. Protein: CASSLGRSQNVEQFF.

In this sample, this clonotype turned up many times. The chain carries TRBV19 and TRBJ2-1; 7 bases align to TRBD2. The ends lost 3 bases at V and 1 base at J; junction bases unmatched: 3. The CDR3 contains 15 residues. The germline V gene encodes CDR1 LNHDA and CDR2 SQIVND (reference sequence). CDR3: CASSIQAGSYNEQFF. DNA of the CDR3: TGTGCCAGTAGTATTCAAGCGGGGTCCTACAATGAGCAGTTCTTC.

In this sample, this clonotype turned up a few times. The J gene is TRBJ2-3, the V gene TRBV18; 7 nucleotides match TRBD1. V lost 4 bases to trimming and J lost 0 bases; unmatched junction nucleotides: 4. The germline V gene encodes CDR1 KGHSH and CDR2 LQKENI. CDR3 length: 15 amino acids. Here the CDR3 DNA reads TGTGCCAGCTCACACAGGGGCCCTAGCACAGATACGCAGTATTTT. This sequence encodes CASSHRGPSTDTQYF. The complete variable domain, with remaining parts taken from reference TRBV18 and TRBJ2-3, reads NAGVMQNPRHLVRRRGQEARLRCSPMKGHSHVYWYRQLPEEGLKFMVYLQKENIIDESGMPKERFSAEFPKEGPSILRIQQVVRGDSAAYFCASSHRGPSTDTQYFGPGTRLTVL.